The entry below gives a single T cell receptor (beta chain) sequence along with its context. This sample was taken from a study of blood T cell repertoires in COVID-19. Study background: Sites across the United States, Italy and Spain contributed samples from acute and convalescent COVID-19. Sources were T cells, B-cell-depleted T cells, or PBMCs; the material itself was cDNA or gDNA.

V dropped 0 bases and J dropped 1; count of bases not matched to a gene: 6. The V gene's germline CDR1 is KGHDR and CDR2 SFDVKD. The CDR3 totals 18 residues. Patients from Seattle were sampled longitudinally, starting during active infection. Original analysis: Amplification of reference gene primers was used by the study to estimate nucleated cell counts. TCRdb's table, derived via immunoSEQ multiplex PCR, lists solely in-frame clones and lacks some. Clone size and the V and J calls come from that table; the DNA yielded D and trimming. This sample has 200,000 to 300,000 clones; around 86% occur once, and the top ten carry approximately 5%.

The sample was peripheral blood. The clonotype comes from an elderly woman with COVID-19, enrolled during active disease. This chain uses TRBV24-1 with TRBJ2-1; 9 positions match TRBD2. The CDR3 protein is CATSDLKVAGDSYNEQFF. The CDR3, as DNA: TGTGCCACCAGTGATTTGAAGGTAGCGGGGGATTCCTACAATGAGCAGTTCTTC.